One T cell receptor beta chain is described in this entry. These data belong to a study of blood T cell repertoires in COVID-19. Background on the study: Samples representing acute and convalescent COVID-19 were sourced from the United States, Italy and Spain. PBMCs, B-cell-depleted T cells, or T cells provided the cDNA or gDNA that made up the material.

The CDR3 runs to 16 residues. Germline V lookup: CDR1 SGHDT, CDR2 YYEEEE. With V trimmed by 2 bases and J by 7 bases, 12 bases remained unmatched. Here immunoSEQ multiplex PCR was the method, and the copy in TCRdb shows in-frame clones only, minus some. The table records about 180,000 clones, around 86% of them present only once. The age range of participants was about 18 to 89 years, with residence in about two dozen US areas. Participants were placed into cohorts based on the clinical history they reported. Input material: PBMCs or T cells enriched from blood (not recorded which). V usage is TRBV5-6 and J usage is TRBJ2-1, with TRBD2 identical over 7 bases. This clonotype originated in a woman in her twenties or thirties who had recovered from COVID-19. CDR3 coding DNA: TGTGCCAGCAGCTTCGGCGGGAGTGGGGGAAGGAATGAGCAGTTCTTC. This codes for CASSFGGSGGRNEQFF. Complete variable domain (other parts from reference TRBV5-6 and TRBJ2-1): DAGVTQSPTHLIKTRGQQVTLRCSPKSGHDTVSWYQQALGQGPQFIFQYYEEEERQRGNFPDRFSGHQFPNYSSELNVNALLLGDSALYLCASSFGGSGGRNEQFFGPGTRLTVL.